The rows below give T cell receptor beta chains drawn from one sample of a study of CD8+ T cells in alopecia areata. Measured with immunoSEQ multiplex PCR; TCRdb has only the in-frame clones, and not every one. The table lists 150,000 to 200,000 clones, around 60% of them singletons. The sequences come from CD4+ T cells sorted from blood, collected between weeks 49 and 50, from a patient treated with tofacitinib. The origin of the receptors is a human donor with alopecia areata. CDR3s include the opening cysteine and the closing phenylalanine or tryptophan. The D gene is left open where the match is weak. Clone size is given for some rows only: seen once, a few or many times, or a class if the clone is expanded.

V gene	J gene	D gene	clone size	CDR3 DNA	CDR3 protein
TRBV7-3	TRBJ2-1	.	.	TGTGCCAGCAGCCACGGGCCCCGAGATGAGCAGTTCTTC	CASSHGPRDEQFF
TRBV4-3	TRBJ2-6	TRBD1	few	TGCGCCAGCAGCCAAGAGGGGACAGGGACCGGGGCCAACGTCCTGACTTTC	CASSQEGTGTGANVLTF
TRBV7-3	TRBJ1-1	.	.	TGTGCCAGCAGCTCCGGACTCGGGAGTATAGCTTTCTTT	CASSSGLGSIAFF
TRBV10-3	TRBJ1-6	.	.	TGTGCCATCAGAGAGACGGACAAACCCCTCCACTTT	CAIRETDKPLHF
TRBV5-1	TRBJ1-1	TRBD1	.	TGCGCCAGCAGCTCGACAGGGGGCACTGAAGCTTTCTTT	CASSSTGGTEAFF
TRBV25-1	TRBJ1-1	TRBD1	.	TGTGCCAGCAGTCGGACAGGGGGCACTGAAGCTTTCTTT	CASSRTGGTEAFF
TRBV7-2	TRBJ2-3	TRBD2	.	TGTGCCAGCAGCCCAAACAGCGGGGGGTACACAGATACGCAGTATTTT	CASSPNSGGYTDTQYF
TRBV4-2	TRBJ1-2	.	few	TGTGCCAGCAGCCAAGACAGGAAGTCTAACTATGGCTACACCTTC	CASSQDRKSNYGYTF
TRBV30	TRBJ1-6	TRBD1	.	TGTGCCCACCAAAATATACTAACAGGGGGTAGAACCCTCCACTTT	CAHQNILTGGRTLHF
TRBV7-8	TRBJ1-4	.	.	TGTGCCAGCAGCCCCGCGGATGAAAAACTGTTTTTT	CASSPADEKLFF
TRBV7-2	TRBJ2-7	TRBD1	.	TGTGCCAGCAGCCTACGGACAGGGCCCACCTACGAGCAGTACTTC	CASSLRTGPTYEQYF
TRBV18	TRBJ2-7	.	.	TGTGCCAGCTCACCACCGGGGCCCCGAGGGAGCGGCGAGCAGTACTTC	CASSPPGPRGSGEQYF
TRBV29-1	TRBJ2-3	.	.	TGCAGCGTTGTGCCGGGGACGGATACGCAGTATTTT	CSVVPGTDTQYF
TRBV9	TRBJ2-7	.	.	TGTGCCAGCAGCGTAGATCAGACAGGTATCGAGCAGTACTTC	CASSVDQTGIEQYF
TRBV10-3	TRBJ2-2	TRBD1	few	TGTGCCATCAGTGAGACAGGGGGCGCGGCCGGGGAGCTGTTTTTT	CAISETGGAAGELFF
TRBV7-6	TRBJ2-7	.	few	TGTGCCAGCAGTCCGACAGGAGCTCAAGCCTACGAGCAGTACTTC	CASSPTGAQAYEQYF
TRBV29-1	TRBJ2-1	TRBD2	.	TGCAGCGTGCCCCCTCGGGGGGGCCCCACGGAGCAGTTCTTC	CSVPPRGGPTEQFF
TRBV30	TRBJ2-7	.	once	TGTGCCTGGAGTGTAGGGTACGAGCAGTACTTC	CAWSVGYEQYF
TRBV7-9	TRBJ2-7	.	.	TGTGCCACGGGACCTCGGGATCCCTACGAGCAGTACTTC	CATGPRDPYEQYF
TRBV2	TRBJ2-1	.	.	TGTGCCAGCTTGGCACACAATGAGCAGTTCTTC	CASLAHNEQFF
TRBV10-3	TRBJ2-3	TRBD2	once	TGTGCCATCAGTACAACTAGCGACGGCACAGATACGCAGTATTTT	CAISTTSDGTDTQYF
TRBV2	TRBJ2-5	.	.	TGTGCCAGCAGTCTTTTAGCGGCTCAAGAGACCCAGTACTTC	CASSLLAAQETQYF
TRBV9	TRBJ2-7	TRBD1	.	TGTGCCAGCAGCCCCGGACAGGGGGCGCAGTACTTC	CASSPGQGAQYF
TRBV2	TRBJ2-5	TRBD2	few	TGTGCCAGCACCAACTCCCAGCGGGGGGCCGGCGAGACCCAGTACTTC	CASTNSQRGAGETQYF
TRBV14	TRBJ1-2	.	few	TGTGCCAGCAGCCTCGGAGGGCCCTATGGCTACACCTTC	CASSLGGPYGYTF
TRBV6-5	TRBJ1-2	TRBD1	.	TGTGCCAGCAGTGCCTCCGACAGGGCCGGGGGATACACCTTC	CASSASDRAGGYTF
TRBV19	TRBJ2-2	.	.	TGTGCCAGCTTACGAGGGTTGAACACCGGGGAGCTGTTTTTT	CASLRGLNTGELFF
TRBV29-1	TRBJ2-4	.	few	TGCAGCGTTGCCCTTGATCGTGGGGACATTCAGTACTTC	CSVALDRGDIQYF
TRBV6-5	TRBJ2-5	TRBD2	.	TGTGCCAGCAGTTACTCCGGGACTAGCGGTGAGACCCAGTACTTC	CASSYSGTSGETQYF
TRBV6-6	TRBJ2-5	TRBD1	many	TGTGCCAGCAGCCGTGGACAGGGTGAGACCCAGTACTTC	CASSRGQGETQYF
TRBV30	TRBJ2-7	.	few	TGTGCCTGGAAGACCTATTACGAGCAGTACTTC	CAWKTYYEQYF
TRBV11-2	TRBJ1-4	TRBD1	.	TGTGCCAGCAGCTTGCAGGACAGGCTGGGTGAAAAACTGTTTTTT	CASSLQDRLGEKLFF
TRBV29-1	TRBJ2-1	TRBD2	.	TGCAGCGTCGACACTAGCGGGGGGAACAATGAGCAGTTCTTC	CSVDTSGGNNEQFF
TRBV29-1	TRBJ2-4	TRBD1	.	TGCAGCGTGGGGAAGGGACAGGGAGAGGCAAACATTCAGTACTTC	CSVGKGQGEANIQYF
TRBV10-3	TRBJ1-2	.	.	TGTGCCCGAACGCCGAACTATGGCTACACCTTC	CARTPNYGYTF
TRBV11-3	TRBJ2-2	TRBD2	.	TGTGCCAGCAGCTTAAGGATACCCCTAGCGGGGGGCAACACCGGGGAGCTGTTTTTT	CASSLRIPLAGGNTGELFF